These T cell receptor beta chains were read from a single sample in a study of post-analysis software for immune sequencing data. Using its own MiXCR run on the PCR reads, TCRdb lists one record per CDR3 protein. The data contain hundreds of thousands of distinct CDR3 sequences, nearly 45% of them singletons. Sequences were obtained from blood. The receptor source for this set is a girl between 10 and 17 years old with multiple sclerosis. Each CDR3 is given with its conserved first and last residue. A D gene is named only where the DNA matches it firmly. The listing skips clone size in some rows; elsewhere it reads once, few, many or a size class.

d_gene: -
v_gene: TRBV15
abundance: -
j_gene: TRBJ2-7
CDR3nt: TGTGCCACCAGCAGAGTGGGGGGTAGCTCCTACGAGCAGTACTTC
CDR3aa: CATSRVGGSSYEQYF

d_gene: TRBD2
v_gene: TRBV28
abundance: -
j_gene: TRBJ2-3
CDR3nt: TGTGCCAGCAGCTCGCCCCGGCTAGCGGGGGCAGATACGCAGTATTTT
CDR3aa: CASSSPRLAGADTQYF

d_gene: TRBD1
v_gene: TRBV6-5
abundance: few
j_gene: TRBJ1-2
CDR3nt: TGTGCCAGCAGTTACTCCAGACAGGGGATGGGCTACACCTTC
CDR3aa: CASSYSRQGMGYTF

d_gene: -
v_gene: TRBV6-6
abundance: few
j_gene: TRBJ2-7
CDR3nt: TGTGCCAGCAGGATAAGGACGGTGGCAGGCGGGCAGTACTTC
CDR3aa: CASRIRTVAGGQYF

d_gene: TRBD2
v_gene: TRBV7-2
abundance: few
j_gene: TRBJ2-7
CDR3nt: TGTGCCAGCAGCCTCGGGGGGGACGTCTCCTACGAGCAGTACTTC
CDR3aa: CASSLGGDVSYEQYF

d_gene: -
v_gene: TRBV6-6
abundance: few
j_gene: TRBJ2-4
CDR3nt: TGTGCCAGCAGCCCAACGACAGGATTAGCCAAAAACATTCAGTACTTC
CDR3aa: CASSPTTGLAKNIQYF

d_gene: -
v_gene: TRBV7-8
abundance: -
j_gene: TRBJ2-6
CDR3nt: TGTGCCAGCAGCTTAGTTGGTCTGGGGGCCAACGTCCTGACTTTC
CDR3aa: CASSLVGLGANVLTF

d_gene: -
v_gene: TRBV20-1
abundance: -
j_gene: TRBJ2-1
CDR3nt: TGCAGTGCTTTTCCGACTCCCGGGGCACACAATGAGCAGTTCTTC
CDR3aa: CSAFPTPGAHNEQFF

d_gene: -
v_gene: TRBV7-9
abundance: -
j_gene: TRBJ2-7
CDR3nt: TGTGCCAGCAGCTTAGAGGCACCAGTAGGCTACGAGCAGTACTTC
CDR3aa: CASSLEAPVGYEQYF

d_gene: TRBD2
v_gene: TRBV7-2
abundance: once
j_gene: TRBJ2-3
CDR3nt: TGTGCCAGCAGCTTAGCGGTAGCGGGAGTTAGCACAGATACGCAGTATTTT
CDR3aa: CASSLAVAGVSTDTQYF

d_gene: TRBD1
v_gene: TRBV7-2
abundance: many
j_gene: TRBJ1-2
CDR3nt: TGTGCCAGCAGCCCGACGAGGACAGGGTTAAAGTCTGGCTACACCTTC
CDR3aa: CASSPTRTGLKSGYTF

d_gene: -
v_gene: TRBV6-1
abundance: -
j_gene: TRBJ1-1
CDR3nt: TGTGCCAGCAGGAATCCGGGGAACACTGAAGCTTTCTTT
CDR3aa: CASRNPGNTEAFF

d_gene: -
v_gene: TRBV28
abundance: -
j_gene: TRBJ2-1
CDR3nt: TGTGCCAGCCAGGGGGGGGCGCGTTACAATGAGCAGTTCTTC
CDR3aa: CASQGGARYNEQFF

d_gene: -
v_gene: TRBV3-1
abundance: -
j_gene: TRBJ2-1
CDR3nt: TGTGCCAGCAGCCAAGCTACAATCTCGTATGAGCAGTTCTTC
CDR3aa: CASSQATISYEQFF

d_gene: -
v_gene: TRBV7-2
abundance: few
j_gene: TRBJ1-1
CDR3nt: TGTGCCAGCAGCCCAGAGGTGATTGGGTACACTGAAGCTTTCTTT
CDR3aa: CASSPEVIGYTEAFF

d_gene: -
v_gene: TRBV12-3/TRBV12-4
abundance: -
j_gene: TRBJ2-7
CDR3nt: TGTGCCAGCAGTTTGGGCGGGACACCGAAGTTCTACGAGCAGTACTTC
CDR3aa: CASSLGGTPKFYEQYF

d_gene: TRBD2
v_gene: TRBV20-1
abundance: -
j_gene: TRBJ2-1
CDR3nt: TGCAGTGCTAGCTCCAGCGGGAGCTATGAGCAGTTCTTC
CDR3aa: CSASSSGSYEQFF

d_gene: -
v_gene: TRBV5-1
abundance: few
j_gene: TRBJ2-1
CDR3nt: TGCGCCAGCAGGGCCCCCTCGGGCAATGAGCAGTTCTTC
CDR3aa: CASRAPSGNEQFF

d_gene: TRBD2
v_gene: TRBV10-3
abundance: few
j_gene: TRBJ2-7
CDR3nt: TGTGCCATCAAGGGACTAGCGGACTCCTACGAGCAGTACTTC
CDR3aa: CAIKGLADSYEQYF

d_gene: -
v_gene: TRBV6-1
abundance: -
j_gene: TRBJ1-5
CDR3nt: TGTGCCAGCAGTGAAATTAGGGGCCTGGGGGGCAATCAGCCCCAGCATTTT
CDR3aa: CASSEIRGLGGNQPQHF

d_gene: -
v_gene: TRBV4-2
abundance: -
j_gene: TRBJ1-4
CDR3nt: TGTGCCAGCAGCCGGGAGGTCGGGGTGGAAAAACTGTTTTTT
CDR3aa: CASSREVGVEKLFF

d_gene: TRBD1
v_gene: TRBV29-1
abundance: medium-sized
j_gene: TRBJ2-6
CDR3nt: TGCAGCGCCAGAGTAGGACAGGGGGTTGGTACTGGGGCCAACGTCCTGACTTTC
CDR3aa: CSARVGQGVGTGANVLTF

d_gene: -
v_gene: TRBV28
abundance: few
j_gene: TRBJ2-7
CDR3nt: -
CDR3aa: CASSLDKAYEQYF

d_gene: -
v_gene: TRBV28
abundance: -
j_gene: TRBJ2-3
CDR3nt: TGTGCCAGCAGTACCCCGGGAGACACCACAGATACGCAGTATTTT
CDR3aa: CASSTPGDTTDTQYF

d_gene: -
v_gene: TRBV20-1
abundance: once
j_gene: TRBJ2-7
CDR3nt: TGCAGTGCCCTTAATAGGATAGGAGTGTTAGGCTACGAGCAGTACTTC
CDR3aa: CSALNRIGVLGYEQYF

d_gene: -
v_gene: TRBV5-1
abundance: few
j_gene: TRBJ2-1
CDR3nt: TGCGCCAGCAGCGGGAAAGGTTACAATGAGCAGTTCTTC
CDR3aa: CASSGKGYNEQFF